This TCR beta chain is from a study of blood T cell repertoires in COVID-19. Trimming removed 5 bases from V and 4 bases from J, with 9 bases in between. Germline-derived CDR1 and CDR2 are SQVTM and ANQGSEA. This CDR3 has 11 amino acids. Libraries were prepared by immunoSEQ multiplex PCR; TCRdb keeps only in-frame clonotypes and omits some of them. The top ten hold less than 7% of the sample, which has some 160,000 clones, around four fifths seen once. The chain has TRBV29-1 and TRBJ2-7; TRBD1 is a possible D gene (6 bases). The sequenced material came from PBMCs or T cells enriched from blood (not recorded which). The TCR comes from a woman in her 40s who had recovered from COVID-19. The CDR3 DNA follows: TGCAGCGTTATGGGGGCATACGAGCAGTACTTC. Translated: CSVMGAYEQYF.